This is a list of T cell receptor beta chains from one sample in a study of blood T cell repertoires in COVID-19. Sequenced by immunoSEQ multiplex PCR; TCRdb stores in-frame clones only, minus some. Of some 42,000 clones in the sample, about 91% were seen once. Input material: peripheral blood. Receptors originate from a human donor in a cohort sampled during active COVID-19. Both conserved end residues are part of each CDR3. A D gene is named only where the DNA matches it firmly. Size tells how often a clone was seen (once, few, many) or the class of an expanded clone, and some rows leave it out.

cdr3_nt: TGTGCCAGCAGTTCCGGGACAGGGGACACAGATACGCAGTATTTT
cdr3_aa: CASSSGTGDTDTQYF
d_call: TRBD1
j_call: TRBJ2-3
v_call: TRBV6-5
clone_size: -

cdr3_nt: TGTGCCTGGAGCCCTACAGGGACTGAAAAACTGTTTTTT
cdr3_aa: CAWSPTGTEKLFF
d_call: -
j_call: TRBJ1-4
v_call: TRBV30
clone_size: -

cdr3_nt: TGTGCCAGCAGTACATCCCAGGGGATCGGAAACATTCAGTACTTC
cdr3_aa: CASSTSQGIGNIQYF
d_call: -
j_call: TRBJ2-4
v_call: TRBV6-4
clone_size: -

cdr3_nt: TGCGCCAGCAGCCCAACGACAGGGGGCCCTTTGGGCTACACCTTC
cdr3_aa: CASSPTTGGPLGYTF
d_call: TRBD1
j_call: TRBJ1-2
v_call: TRBV5-1
clone_size: -

cdr3_nt: TGTGCCAGCTCACCACCATCCAGTCTCGAGCAGTACTTC
cdr3_aa: CASSPPSSLEQYF
d_call: -
j_call: TRBJ2-7
v_call: TRBV18
clone_size: -

cdr3_nt: TGTGCCAGCAGCCAAGGGTTTCGCAGGGCTAAGAGGGGGGGCTACACCTTC
cdr3_aa: CASSQGFRRAKRGGYTF
d_call: -
j_call: TRBJ1-2
v_call: TRBV3-1/TRBV3-2
clone_size: -

cdr3_nt: TGTGCCACGATCAAAGGGACTAGCGGGAGGCGGGAGCTGTTTTTT
cdr3_aa: CATIKGTSGRRELFF
d_call: TRBD2
j_call: TRBJ2-2
v_call: TRBV6-5
clone_size: few

cdr3_nt: TGTGCCAGCAGTGAAAACGGTCAGTTCTTC
cdr3_aa: CASSENGQFF
d_call: -
j_call: TRBJ2-1
v_call: TRBV2
clone_size: -

cdr3_nt: TGTGCCAGCAGCCAGGACAGGGACACTGAAGCTTTCTTT
cdr3_aa: CASSQDRDTEAFF
d_call: TRBD1
j_call: TRBJ1-1
v_call: TRBV4-2
clone_size: few

cdr3_nt: TGCGCCAGCAATGGGGGGGACACCGGGGAGCTGTTTTTT
cdr3_aa: CASNGGDTGELFF
d_call: TRBD2
j_call: TRBJ2-2
v_call: TRBV5-1
clone_size: -

cdr3_nt: TGTGCCAGCAGTTTGACAGGGGTTAGGGGCTACACCTTC
cdr3_aa: CASSLTGVRGYTF
d_call: TRBD1
j_call: TRBJ1-2
v_call: TRBV28
clone_size: few

cdr3_nt: TGCGCCAGCAGGGTACTAGCGGGGGACACCGGGGAGCTGTTTTTT
cdr3_aa: CASRVLAGDTGELFF
d_call: TRBD2
j_call: TRBJ2-2
v_call: TRBV5-1
clone_size: -

cdr3_nt: TGCGCCAGCAGCTCAACTAGCGGGGGCGCCCGGGATACGCAGTATTTT
cdr3_aa: CASSSTSGGARDTQYF
d_call: TRBD2
j_call: TRBJ2-3
v_call: TRBV5-1
clone_size: -

cdr3_nt: TGTGCCAGCAGCTTAGTAGGGACAGGGGATGGCTACACCTTC
cdr3_aa: CASSLVGTGDGYTF
d_call: TRBD1
j_call: TRBJ1-2
v_call: TRBV7-9
clone_size: -

cdr3_nt: TGTGCCTGGAGTGTCCCCGGGACTAGTGGCAATGAGCAGTTCTTC
cdr3_aa: CAWSVPGTSGNEQFF
d_call: TRBD2
j_call: TRBJ2-1
v_call: TRBV30
clone_size: -

cdr3_nt: TGCGCCAGCAGTGACGCCGAGGGGGGGAGGAAAACCTACGAGCAGTACTTC
cdr3_aa: CASSDAEGGRKTYEQYF
d_call: -
j_call: TRBJ2-7
v_call: TRBV10-1
clone_size: once

cdr3_nt: TGTGCCAGTAGAGCTAGCGTTGGTGGTGAGCAGTTCTTC
cdr3_aa: CASRASVGGEQFF
d_call: -
j_call: TRBJ2-1
v_call: TRBV19
clone_size: -

cdr3_nt: TGCGCCAGCAGCCAAGTTAACGGGGGAGGGCGGGATACGCAGTATTTT
cdr3_aa: CASSQVNGGGRDTQYF
d_call: TRBD2
j_call: TRBJ2-3
v_call: TRBV4-1
clone_size: once

cdr3_nt: TGTGCCAGCAGCCTTAACCACCGCGGACAGGGAAATTCACCCCTCCACTTT
cdr3_aa: CASSLNHRGQGNSPLHF
d_call: TRBD1
j_call: TRBJ1-6
v_call: TRBV11-3
clone_size: -

cdr3_nt: TGTGCCAGCAGCCCAGCGGGGACCCGAGAGACCCAGTACTTC
cdr3_aa: CASSPAGTRETQYF
d_call: TRBD2
j_call: TRBJ2-5
v_call: TRBV7-9
clone_size: -

cdr3_nt: TGCGCCAGCAGCTTGGAGGGGGATCATCCGTGGGGCTACACCTTC
cdr3_aa: CASSLEGDHPWGYTF
d_call: -
j_call: TRBJ1-2
v_call: TRBV5-1
clone_size: -

cdr3_nt: TGCGCCAGCAGTGAGTCCAGGGTTCAAGAGACCCAGTACTTC
cdr3_aa: CASSESRVQETQYF
d_call: -
j_call: TRBJ2-5
v_call: TRBV10-1
clone_size: -

cdr3_nt: TGTGCCAGCAGCCCGACAGGAGGACAAAACACTGAAGCTTTCTTT
cdr3_aa: CASSPTGGQNTEAFF
d_call: -
j_call: TRBJ1-1
v_call: TRBV9
clone_size: -

cdr3_nt: TGTGCCAGCAGCCTTTCTGGGGCCAACGTCCTGACTTTC
cdr3_aa: CASSLSGANVLTF
d_call: -
j_call: TRBJ2-6
v_call: TRBV5-6
clone_size: few

cdr3_nt: TGTGCCAGCAGCCAAGAAAACGGACAGGGGGTATATGGCTACACCTTC
cdr3_aa: CASSQENGQGVYGYTF
d_call: TRBD1
j_call: TRBJ1-2
v_call: TRBV4-2
clone_size: -

cdr3_nt: TGTGCCAGCAGCGAAACTAGGACGGGAGATGAAGCTTTCTTT
cdr3_aa: CASSETRTGDEAFF
d_call: -
j_call: TRBJ1-1
v_call: TRBV5-4
clone_size: -

cdr3_nt: TGTGCCAGTAGTCTCGGGCAGGGGGACTATGGCTACACCTTC
cdr3_aa: CASSLGQGDYGYTF
d_call: TRBD1
j_call: TRBJ1-2
v_call: TRBV19
clone_size: -

cdr3_nt: TGCGCCAGCAGCCAAGACCCTAGCGGGGGGGCCGGGGTCGGGGAGCTGTTTTTT
cdr3_aa: CASSQDPSGGAGVGELFF
d_call: TRBD2
j_call: TRBJ2-2
v_call: TRBV4-3
clone_size: -

cdr3_nt: TGTGCCAGCAGAAACGGACAGGGGGCCCTTAACTATGGCTACACCTTC
cdr3_aa: CASRNGQGALNYGYTF
d_call: TRBD1
j_call: TRBJ1-2
v_call: TRBV5-4
clone_size: once

cdr3_nt: TGCGCCAGCAGCCTAAGAGCCCCAGCGGCGAACACCGGGGAGCTGTTTTTT
cdr3_aa: CASSLRAPAANTGELFF
d_call: -
j_call: TRBJ2-2
v_call: TRBV4-3
clone_size: many

cdr3_nt: TGTGCCAGCAGTTACTCCAGCGCCGGTTGGTATGGCTACACCTTC
cdr3_aa: CASSYSSAGWYGYTF
d_call: -
j_call: TRBJ1-2
v_call: TRBV6-5
clone_size: -

cdr3_nt: TGCGCCAGCAGCCCGAGAGGGGGGGGGCCCGGTGAGCAGTTCTTC
cdr3_aa: CASSPRGGGPGEQFF
d_call: -
j_call: TRBJ2-1
v_call: TRBV5-1
clone_size: once

cdr3_nt: TGTGCCAGCAGCTCGGGACACGCGAACACTGAAGCTTTCTTT
cdr3_aa: CASSSGHANTEAFF
d_call: -
j_call: TRBJ1-1
v_call: TRBV5-6
clone_size: -

cdr3_nt: TGCGCCAGCAGCCTCACAGGGCCTTCCACCTACGAGCAGTACTTC
cdr3_aa: CASSLTGPSTYEQYF
d_call: -
j_call: TRBJ2-7
v_call: TRBV4-3
clone_size: -

cdr3_nt: TGTGCTAGCAGCGACGGACTAGCGGGAGCGGGTACGGAGCAGTTCTTC
cdr3_aa: CASSDGLAGAGTEQFF
d_call: TRBD2
j_call: TRBJ2-1
v_call: TRBV7-7
clone_size: -

cdr3_nt: TGTGCCAGCTCACCAACAGACAATGAGCAGTTCTTC
cdr3_aa: CASSPTDNEQFF
d_call: -
j_call: TRBJ2-1
v_call: TRBV18
clone_size: -

cdr3_nt: TGCGCCAGCAGCCCAACATTTACAGAGAACACTGAAGCTTTCTTT
cdr3_aa: CASSPTFTENTEAFF
d_call: -
j_call: TRBJ1-1
v_call: TRBV4-1
clone_size: -

cdr3_nt: TGTGCCAGCTCACTAGGCGGGGCAGACAAGCAGTACTTC
cdr3_aa: CASSLGGADKQYF
d_call: -
j_call: TRBJ2-7
v_call: TRBV18
clone_size: -

cdr3_nt: TGTGCCAGCAGTTTAACCCTGGGACAGGGATCAGGGGAGCAGTACTTC
cdr3_aa: CASSLTLGQGSGEQYF
d_call: TRBD1
j_call: TRBJ2-7
v_call: TRBV28
clone_size: few

cdr3_nt: TGTGCCAGTAGTATTCGCGACAGCCTCTCCTACGAGCAGTACTTC
cdr3_aa: CASSIRDSLSYEQYF
d_call: -
j_call: TRBJ2-7
v_call: TRBV19
clone_size: -

cdr3_nt: TGTGCCAGCTCACCGCCCTTGGCTAGCGCCCAGTACTTC
cdr3_aa: CASSPPLASAQYF
d_call: -
j_call: TRBJ2-5
v_call: TRBV18
clone_size: -

cdr3_nt: TGTGCCAGCTCACGGACAGGGAAAGACGAGCAGTACTTC
cdr3_aa: CASSRTGKDEQYF
d_call: TRBD1
j_call: TRBJ2-7
v_call: TRBV18
clone_size: -

cdr3_nt: TGTGCCAGCAGCGAATCCGGGGTCGAGGCCAAAAACATTCAGTACTTC
cdr3_aa: CASSESGVEAKNIQYF
d_call: -
j_call: TRBJ2-4
v_call: TRBV9
clone_size: -

cdr3_nt: TGTGCCAGCAGTGCCCTTGGACAGAAGATGGGAGGCTACACCTTC
cdr3_aa: CASSALGQKMGGYTF
d_call: -
j_call: TRBJ1-2
v_call: TRBV2
clone_size: -

cdr3_nt: TGTGCCAGCAGCCCCTGGAGGGAAAAACTGTTTTTT
cdr3_aa: CASSPWREKLFF
d_call: -
j_call: TRBJ1-4
v_call: TRBV12-3/TRBV12-4
clone_size: -

cdr3_nt: TGTGCCAGCAGCCAGGCGGGACTAGCTTTGGGCAAAAACATTCAGTACTTC
cdr3_aa: CASSQAGLALGKNIQYF
d_call: TRBD2
j_call: TRBJ2-4
v_call: TRBV3-1/TRBV3-2
clone_size: -